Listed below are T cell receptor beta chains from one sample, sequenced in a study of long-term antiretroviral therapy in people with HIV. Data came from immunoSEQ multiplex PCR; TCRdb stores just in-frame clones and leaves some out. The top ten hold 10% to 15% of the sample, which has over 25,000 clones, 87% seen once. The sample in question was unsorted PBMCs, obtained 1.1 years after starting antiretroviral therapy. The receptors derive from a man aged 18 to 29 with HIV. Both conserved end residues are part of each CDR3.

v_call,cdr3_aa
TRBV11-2,CASRSTKGEHYNEQFF
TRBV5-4,CASRTTGGTEAFF
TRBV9,CASSAGGTGEDEQYF
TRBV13,CASSARVKYQETQYF
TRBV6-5,CASSYVNSNKQFF
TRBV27,CASSYRNTGELFF
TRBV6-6,CASSYSFQGNQPQHF
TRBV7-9,CASSLPEASGNTIYF
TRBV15,CATSREIDTSRSEAFF
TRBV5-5,CASSLDTGRSWEQYF
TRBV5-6,CASSSQQGSNQPQHF
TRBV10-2,CASSETGGGENYGYTF
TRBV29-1,CSVDGLVDVGLAGGPPDTQYF
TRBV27,CASSFPGNTEAFF
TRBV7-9,CASSLGLAVNTDTQYF
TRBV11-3,CASSLAPDRGGGNQETQYF
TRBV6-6,CASSYSKGQGKNEQFF
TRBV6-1,CASTRGGRDSPLHF
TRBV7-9,CASSLQGATEAFF
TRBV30,CAWRGAAIYGYTF
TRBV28,CASSHTWGAGDEQFF
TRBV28,CASSTRLIQPQHF
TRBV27,CASTPQGGGSEAFF
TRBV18,CASSPVGGEQYF
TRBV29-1,CSVQRDRGINEQFF
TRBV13,CASRLGRSYGYTF
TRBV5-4,CASSLPLDGSPLHF
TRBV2,CASSPPVTGELFF
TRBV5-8,CASSQTGAIQYF
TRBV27,CATSEQTSNQPQHF
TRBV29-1,CSVQIIPTNEKLFF
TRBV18,CASSPRTDTQYF
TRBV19,CASSMGTGETQYF
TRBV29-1,CSVRRNQNTEAFF
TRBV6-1,CASSVGGGNTEAFF
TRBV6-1,CASSEIPGSVNTEAFF
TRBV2,CASSEDYGELFF
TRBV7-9,CASSLADEKLFF
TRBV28,CASSLGLGYYSDQPQHF
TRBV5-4,CASSLRVEETQYF
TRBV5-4,CASSPLSITAGKNTGELFF
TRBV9,CASSVVGQPSYEQYF
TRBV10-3,CASRYSGTGENYEQYF
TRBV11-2,CASSLSEHLEGELFF
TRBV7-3,CASSLFEGNGYTF
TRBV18,CASSPRRNYEQYF
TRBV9,CASSVFGQGSYGYTF
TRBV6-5,CASNPGQGPYEQYF